These 7 T cell receptor beta chains originate from one sample sequenced in a study of CD8 T cells in Susac syndrome. RNA in amounts of 0.5 to 1 ug was reverse transcribed with random hexamers. MiXCR, applied by TCRdb to the immunoSEQ multiplex PCR reads, yields one record per CDR3 protein. The sample records about 76,000 distinct CDR3 sequences, over 85% being singletons. Sequenced material: CD8+ T cells from PBMCs. These receptors originate from a human donor with Susac syndrome.

This chain connects TRBV20-1 to TRBJ2-7; D remains ambiguous. The germline gives CDR1 DFQATT, CDR2 SNEGSKA (reference sequence). CDR3 length: 12 amino acids. Between the trimmed V and J ends, which lost 1 base and 1 base, there was a span of 5 bases. This chain's CDR3 is CSARANSYEQYF. The DNA for the CDR3 is TGCAGTGCTAGAGCCAATTCCTACGAGCAGTACTTC.

The DNA for the CDR3 is TGTGCCAGCAGTTCCGGGACGGCTAATTCACCCCTCCACTTT. Amino acids: CASSSGTANSPLHF. The rearrangement joins TRBV27 to TRBJ1-6; tentatively, D is TRBD1 (5 bases). V shed 4 bases and J shed 6 bases, with 10 bases lying between them. The CDR3 contains 14 residues. The germline V gene has CDR1 MNHEY and CDR2 SMNVEV (reference sequence).

The V gene is TRBV7-9, the J gene TRBJ2-3; no definite D call. The CDR3 contains 11 residues. V was trimmed by 3 bases and J by 4 bases, leaving 2 bases between them. From germline, CDR1 is SEHNR and CDR2 FQNEAQ (reference sequence). For the CDR3, the DNA is TGTGCCAGCAGCTTCTCAGATACGCAGTATTTT. This codes for CASSFSDTQYF.

The J gene is TRBJ1-2, the V gene TRBV10-3; no firm D call. The CDR3 is 16 amino acids. The germline V gene encodes CDR1 ENHRY and CDR2 SYGVKD. V shed 0 bases and J shed 4 bases, with 15 bases lying between them. The DNA for the CDR3 is TGTGCCATCAGTGAGTCGTCTACAGCCTTACTCTATGGCTACACCTTC. It specifies CAISESSTALLYGYTF.

This clonotype was picked up one time. The chain carries TRBV4-3 and TRBJ2-3, with 10 bases matching TRBD2. This CDR3 is built from 18 residues. The germline CDR1 and CDR2 sequences are LGHNA and YSLEER. J lost 3 bases, V lost 0 bases, and 9 bases had no gene match. The CDR3: CASSQDGLAGAPTDTQYF. DNA for the CDR3: TGCGCCAGCAGCCAAGATGGGCTAGCGGGGGCTCCTACAGATACGCAGTATTTT.

This rearrangement joins TRBV20-1 to TRBJ2-7; 10 bases match TRBD2. CDR1 is DFQATT and CDR2 is SNEGSKA in the germline V gene (reference sequence). The CDR3 contains 15 residues. Trimming removed 5 bases from V and 6 bases from J; junction bases left unmatched: 13. The CDR3 DNA is TGCAGTGCTTGGAAGCGGGAGGGCATACGCCCCGAGCAGTACTTC. It encodes CSAWKREGIRPEQYF.

This chain connects TRBV20-1 to TRBJ2-1; D is uncertain. The CDR3 length is 14 residues. CDR1 and CDR2 (germline): DFQATT, SNEGSKA (reference sequence). The ends were cut back, 3 bases at V and 9 bases at J, with 18 bases in the middle. CDR3 nucleotides: TGCAGTGCTAGGCCAGACAAAGTTCGCAGTGAGCAGTTCTTC. This encodes CSARPDKVRSEQFF.